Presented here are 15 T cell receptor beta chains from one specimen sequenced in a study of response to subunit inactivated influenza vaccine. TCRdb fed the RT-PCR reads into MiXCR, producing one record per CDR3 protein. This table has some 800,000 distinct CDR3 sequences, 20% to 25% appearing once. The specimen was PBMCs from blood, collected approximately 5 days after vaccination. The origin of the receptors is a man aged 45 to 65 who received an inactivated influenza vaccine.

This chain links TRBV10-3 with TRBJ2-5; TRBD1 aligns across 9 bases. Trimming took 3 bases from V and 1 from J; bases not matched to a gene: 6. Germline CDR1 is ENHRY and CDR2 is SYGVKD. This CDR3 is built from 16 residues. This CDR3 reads CAISDPGQGPQETQYF. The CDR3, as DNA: TGTGCCATCAGTGATCCCGGACAGGGGCCCCAAGAGACCCAGTACTTC.

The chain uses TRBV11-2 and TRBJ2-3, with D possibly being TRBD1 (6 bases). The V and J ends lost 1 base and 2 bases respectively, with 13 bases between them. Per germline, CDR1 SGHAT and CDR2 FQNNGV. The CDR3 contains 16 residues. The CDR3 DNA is TGTGCCAGCAGCTTAGGACAGGAGTCGCTCACAGATACGCAGTATTTT. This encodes CASSLGQESLTDTQYF. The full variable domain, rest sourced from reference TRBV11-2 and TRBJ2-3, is EAGVAQSPRYKIIEKRQSVAFWCNPISGHATLYWYQQILGQGPKLLIQFQNNGVVDDSQLPKDRFSAERLKGVDSTLKIQPAKLEDSAVYLCASSLGQESLTDTQYFGPGTRLTVL.

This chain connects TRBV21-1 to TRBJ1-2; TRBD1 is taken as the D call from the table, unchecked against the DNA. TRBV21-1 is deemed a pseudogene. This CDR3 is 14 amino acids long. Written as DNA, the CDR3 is TGTGCCAGCAGCAAAGAAAGACAGCACTATGGCTACACCTTC. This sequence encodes CASSKERQHYGYTF.

In nucleotides, the CDR3 is TGTGCCACCAGCAGAGTTTTCTCGGGAGTTCGGACCACCGGGGAGCTGTTTTTT. Translating gives CATSRVFSGVRTTGELFF. The gene calls are TRBV15 and TRBJ2-2; a weak D match, TRBD2 (6 bases). With 1 base removed from V and 4 bases from J, the gap between germline ends came to 19 bases. Germline-derived CDR1 and CDR2 are LNHNV and YYDKDF (reference sequence). CDR3 size: 18 residues.

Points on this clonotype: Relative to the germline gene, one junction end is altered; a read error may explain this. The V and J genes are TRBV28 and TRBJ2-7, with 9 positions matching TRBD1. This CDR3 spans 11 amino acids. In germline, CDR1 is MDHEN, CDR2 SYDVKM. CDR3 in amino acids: CASSSMGQGSF. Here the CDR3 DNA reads TGTGCCAGCAGTTCGATGGGACAGGGATCTTTC.

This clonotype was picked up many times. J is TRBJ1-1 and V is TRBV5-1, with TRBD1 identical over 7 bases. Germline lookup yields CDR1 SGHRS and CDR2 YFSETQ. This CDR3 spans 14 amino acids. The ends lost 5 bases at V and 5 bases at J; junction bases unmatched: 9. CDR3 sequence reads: CASRAGDSRTEAFF. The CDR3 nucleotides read TGCGCCAGCAGGGCCGGGGACAGTCGGACTGAAGCTTTCTTT.

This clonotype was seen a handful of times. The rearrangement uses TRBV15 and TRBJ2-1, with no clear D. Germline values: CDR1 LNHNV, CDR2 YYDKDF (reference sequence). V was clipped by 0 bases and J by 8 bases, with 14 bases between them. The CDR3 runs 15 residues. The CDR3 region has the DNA TGTGCCACCAGCAGAGATAGTTCTCGATTCGATGAGCAGTTCTTC. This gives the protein CATSRDSSRFDEQFF. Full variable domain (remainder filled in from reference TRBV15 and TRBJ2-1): DAMVIQNPRYQVTQFGKPVTLSCSQTLNHNVMYWYQQKSSQAPKLLFHYYDKDFNNEADTPDNFQSRRPNTSFCFLDIRSPGLGDTAMYLCATSRDSSRFDEQFFGPGTRLTVL.

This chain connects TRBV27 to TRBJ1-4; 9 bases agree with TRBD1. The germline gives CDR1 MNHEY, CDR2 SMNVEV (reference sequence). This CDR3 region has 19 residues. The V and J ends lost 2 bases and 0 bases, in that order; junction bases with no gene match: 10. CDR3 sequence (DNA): TGTGCCAGCAGTTTAATTCGGGACAGGGACCTATCAACTAATGAAAAACTGTTTTTT. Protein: CASSLIRDRDLSTNEKLFF.

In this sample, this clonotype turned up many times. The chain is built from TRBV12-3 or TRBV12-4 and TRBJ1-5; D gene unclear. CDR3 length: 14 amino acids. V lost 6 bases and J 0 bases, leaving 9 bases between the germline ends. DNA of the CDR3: TGTGCCAGCAGAGAACAGACTAGCAATCAGCCCCAGCATTTT. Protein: CASREQTSNQPQHF.

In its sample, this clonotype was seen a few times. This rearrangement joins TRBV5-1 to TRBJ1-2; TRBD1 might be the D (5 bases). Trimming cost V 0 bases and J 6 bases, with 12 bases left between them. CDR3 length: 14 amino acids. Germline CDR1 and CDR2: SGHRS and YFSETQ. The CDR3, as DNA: TGCGCCAGCAGCTTGGCCGGAAGCAGGGATGGCTACACCTTC. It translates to CASSLAGSRDGYTF.

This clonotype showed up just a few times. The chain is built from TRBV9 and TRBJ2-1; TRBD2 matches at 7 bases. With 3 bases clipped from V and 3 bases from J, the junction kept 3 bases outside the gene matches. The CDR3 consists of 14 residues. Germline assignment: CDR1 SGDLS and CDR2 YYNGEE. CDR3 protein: CASSEGLNYNEQFF. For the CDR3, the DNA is TGTGCCAGCAGCGAGGGACTAAACTACAATGAGCAGTTCTTC.

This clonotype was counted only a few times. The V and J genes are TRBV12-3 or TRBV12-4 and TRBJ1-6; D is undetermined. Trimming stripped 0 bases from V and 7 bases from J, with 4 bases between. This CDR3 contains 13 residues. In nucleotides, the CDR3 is TGTGCCAGCAGTTTAGCAGAAAATTCACCCCTCCACTTT. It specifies CASSLAENSPLHF.

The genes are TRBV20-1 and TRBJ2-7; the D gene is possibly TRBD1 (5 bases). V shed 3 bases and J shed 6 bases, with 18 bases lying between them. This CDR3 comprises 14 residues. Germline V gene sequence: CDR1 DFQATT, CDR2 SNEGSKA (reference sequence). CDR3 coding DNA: TGCAGTGCTAGGTTTATACAGGTCGGCCTCGAGCAGTACTTC. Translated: CSARFIQVGLEQYF.

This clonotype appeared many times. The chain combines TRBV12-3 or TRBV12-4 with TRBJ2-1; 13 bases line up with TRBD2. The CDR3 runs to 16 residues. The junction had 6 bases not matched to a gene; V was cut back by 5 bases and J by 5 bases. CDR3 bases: TGTGCCAGCAGTCCTACTAGCGGGGGGGCCGACAATGAGCAGTTCTTC. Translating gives CASSPTSGGADNEQFF.

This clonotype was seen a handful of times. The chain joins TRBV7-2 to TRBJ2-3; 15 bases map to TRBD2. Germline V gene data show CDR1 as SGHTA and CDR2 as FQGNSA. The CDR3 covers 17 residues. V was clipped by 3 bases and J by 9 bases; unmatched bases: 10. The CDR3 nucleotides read TGTGCCAGCAGCTTTGGGACTAGCGGGGGGAGACTCGAGACGCAGTATTTT. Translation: CASSFGTSGGRLETQYF.